The 3 T cell receptor beta chains given below trace back to one sample, sequenced in a study of blood T cell repertoires in COVID-19. Data came from immunoSEQ multiplex PCR; TCRdb stores just in-frame clones and leaves some out. The sample lists approximately 150,000 clones; 80% to 90% were seen once. Input material: peripheral blood. These receptors were collected from a woman aged 60 to 75 with acute or convalescent COVID-19.

The chain combines TRBV6-5 with TRBJ2-5; 7 bases are a match to TRBD2. V lost 0 bases to trimming and J lost 4 bases; unmatched junction nucleotides: 2. Germline V lookup: CDR1 MNHEY, CDR2 SVGAGI. The CDR3 runs to 14 residues. CDR3 sequence: CASSYSWGGETQYF. The CDR3, as DNA: TGTGCCAGCAGTTACTCTTGGGGGGGAGAGACCCAGTACTTC.

This chain connects TRBV7-2 to TRBJ1-2; perhaps TRBD1 as D (6 bases). Trimming pared 5 bases from V and 8 bases from J, leaving 18 bases between. The CDR3 is 14 residues long. The V gene's germline CDR1 is SGHTA and CDR2 FQGNSA. The CDR3 region is CASSPQTGRRGYTF. DNA of the CDR3: TGTGCCAGCAGCCCGCAGACAGGTCGTAGGGGCTACACCTTC.

This chain connects TRBV24-1 to TRBJ1-2, with 7 bases matching TRBD1. The V segment lost 6 bases and the J segment 1 base; nucleotides outside the gene matches: 10. Per germline, CDR1 KGHDR and CDR2 SFDVKD. CDR3 length: 16 residues. This CDR3 is CATSRGQGGNNYGYTF. In DNA, the CDR3 is TGTGCCACCAGTAGGGGGCAGGGCGGAAATAACTATGGCTACACCTTC.